The entry that follows covers one TCR beta chain sequence. As yet, its antigen is unknown. The CDR3 is 13 amino acids. Trimming took 5 bases from V and 0 from J, leaving 6 bases between them. Germline CDR1 and CDR2: SGHTA and FQGTGA. This specimen belongs to a study of identical twins. Study-wide findings and caveats: Twins shared beta out-of-frame sequences in excess, but this excess was weaker. Part of the zero-insertion signal could reflect confounding by invariant MAIT and iNKT cells.

Via MiXCR, TCRdb re-called the 5' RACE reads, giving one row per CDR3 protein. This sample has hundreds of thousands of distinct CDR3 sequences, with 15% to 20% found just once. The same data also went into a second study, on T cells expressing NK-cell markers. That study adds: Of CD8+ T cells, about 1.0-7.5% belonged to dominant NKG2C+ clonotypes in more than five donors.

Specimen: PBMCs. This clonotype was obtained from a woman in her late teens or twenties in good health. The chain links TRBV7-3 to TRBJ2-3; D unclear. The CDR3, as DNA: TGTGCCAGCAGCGGGGTTAGCACAGATACGCAGTATTTT. It specifies CASSGVSTDTQYF. Full variable domain (remainder filled in from reference TRBV7-3 and TRBJ2-3): GAGVSQTPSNKVTEKGKYVELRCDPISGHTALYWYRQSLGQGPEFLIYFQGTGAADDSGLPNDRFFAVRPEGSVSTLKIQRTERGDSAVYLCASSGVSTDTQYFGPGTRLTVL.